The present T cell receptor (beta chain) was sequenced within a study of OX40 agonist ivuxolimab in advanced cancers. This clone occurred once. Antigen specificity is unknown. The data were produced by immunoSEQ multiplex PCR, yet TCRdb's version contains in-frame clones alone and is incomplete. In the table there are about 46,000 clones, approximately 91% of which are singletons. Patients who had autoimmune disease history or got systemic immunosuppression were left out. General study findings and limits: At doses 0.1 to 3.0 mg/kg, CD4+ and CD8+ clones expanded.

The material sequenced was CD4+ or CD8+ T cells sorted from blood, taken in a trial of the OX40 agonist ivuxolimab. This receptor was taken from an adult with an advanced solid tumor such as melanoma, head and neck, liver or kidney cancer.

The DNA for the CDR3 is TGTGCCAGCAGTCTACCGGGACAGGGGTTAGGAGAGCAGTACTTC. Amino acids: CASSLPGQGLGEQYF. This chain uses TRBV7-9 with TRBJ2-7; 10 bases align to TRBD1. Germline V CDR1 and CDR2: SEHNR, FQNEAQ (reference sequence). The CDR3 is 15 residues long. The V gene end was trimmed by 6 bases and the J gene end by 7 bases; junction bases not matched to a gene: 12.